Reported below is one T cell receptor beta chain. Its matching antigen is unknown. The data derive from a study of T cell repertoires in cytomegalovirus infection. Study summary: Use of recently identified HLA-C-restricted and well-studied HLA-B-restricted CMV epitopes was part of the study.

General study points: HLA-C-restricted CMV-specific TCR beta clonotypes prevailed in the ex vivo response.

TCRdb fed the reads into MiXCR, producing one record per CDR3 protein. Among hundreds of thousands of distinct CDR3 sequences listed, 32% were seen once. V was trimmed by 0 bases and J by 7 bases, leaving 11 bases between them. Germline V CDR1 and CDR2: SGHRS, YFSETQ. The CDR3 runs to 14 residues. The sequence was collected from a human donor in good health (CMV status not recorded). Some clones in this sample may be carry-over from other donors' samples. The sequencing used cultured CD8+ T cells from PBMCs, collected from culture after CMV antigen stimulation. V usage is TRBV5-1 and J usage is TRBJ1-5; D gene ambiguous. CDR3 amino acids: CASSLEGVGQPQHF. CDR3 nucleotide sequence: TGCGCCAGCAGCTTGGAAGGAGTAGGCCAGCCCCAGCATTTT.